The 22 T cell receptor beta chains given below trace back to one sample, sequenced in a study of blood T cell repertoires in COVID-19. The data were produced by immunoSEQ multiplex PCR, yet TCRdb's version contains in-frame clones alone and is incomplete. In the table there are approximately 400,000 clones, around 90% of which are singletons. Sequencing was done on a sample of peripheral blood. The receptor source for this set is a man between 35 and 55 years old with acute or convalescent COVID-19.

V and J are TRBV6-1 and TRBJ2-1; possibly TRBD2 for D (6 bases). V was cut by 4 bases and J by 4 bases, with 17 bases left in between. Germline V gene lookup returns CDR1 MNHNS and CDR2 SASEGT. This CDR3 region has 16 residues. DNA of the CDR3: TGTGCCAGCAGTGGGGATAGCGGAAGAAAGTACAATGAGCAGTTCTTC. It encodes CASSGDSGRKYNEQFF.

The rearrangement links TRBV28 to TRBJ2-5; 9 bases map to TRBD2. The CDR3 spans 17 residues. J lost 2 bases, V lost 3 bases, and 10 bases had no gene match. The V gene's germline CDR1 is MDHEN and CDR2 SYDVKM. The CDR3 sequence is CASSFPMGLAGQETQYF. The CDR3 coding sequence is TGTGCCAGCAGTTTCCCCATGGGCCTAGCGGGGCAAGAGACCCAGTACTTC.

The V gene is TRBV28, the J gene TRBJ1-1; TRBD1 matches at 7 bases. CDR3 length: 14 residues. Germline CDR1 MDHEN, CDR2 SYDVKM. The V segment lost 7 bases and the J segment 2 bases; nucleotides outside the gene matches: 7. The CDR3: CASIMTGFNTEAFF. The CDR3 DNA follows: TGTGCCAGCATCATGACAGGGTTTAACACTGAAGCTTTCTTT.

This clone was recorded once. The rearrangement links TRBV18 to TRBJ2-2; TRBD2 matches 10 bases. The V gene end was trimmed by 5 bases and the J gene end by 5 bases; junction bases not matched to a gene: 2. The CDR3 totals 14 residues. Germline V gene sequence: CDR1 KGHSH, CDR2 LQKENI. CDR3 protein: CASSGTSVTGELFF. Here the CDR3 DNA reads TGTGCCAGCTCAGGGACTAGCGTGACCGGGGAGCTGTTTTTT.

This sequence joins TRBV6-4 and TRBJ2-7, with D unresolved. This CDR3 contains 13 residues. Germline V CDR1 and CDR2: MRHNA, SNTAGT. Trimming shortened V by 1 base and J by 6 bases, and 10 bases separated the two germline ends. The CDR3: CASSDFLVCEQYF. The CDR3 bases are TGTGCCAGCAGTGACTTTCTAGTCTGCGAGCAGTACTTC.

This sequence joins TRBV29-1 and TRBJ1-1; D unresolved. The CDR3 is made up of 12 amino acids. V lost 5 bases and J 4 bases, leaving 11 bases between the germline ends. The V gene's germline CDR1 is SQVTM and CDR2 ANQGSEA. The CDR3 loop is CSVRGSGTEAFF. DNA of the CDR3: TGCAGCGTTCGGGGAAGTGGCACTGAAGCTTTCTTT.

This chain connects TRBV28 to TRBJ2-5; 10 positions match TRBD2. This CDR3 has 15 residues. V lost 3 bases to trimming and J lost 2 bases; unmatched junction nucleotides: 3. Germline V gene data show CDR1 as MDHEN and CDR2 as SYDVKM. The CDR3 here is CASSFTSGAQETQYF. CDR3 sequence (DNA): TGTGCCAGCAGTTTCACTAGCGGGGCACAAGAGACCCAGTACTTC. The full variable domain, rest sourced from reference TRBV28 and TRBJ2-5, is DVKVTQSSRYLVKRTGEKVFLECVQDMDHENMFWYRQDPGLGLRLIYFSYDVKMKEKGDIPEGYSVSREKKERFSLILESASTNQTSMYLCASSFTSGAQETQYFGPGTRLLVL.

This chain connects TRBV1 to TRBJ2-2; the D call of TRBD1 is as the table states it, not checked on the DNA. TRBV1 is noted as a pseudogene. The CDR3 loop spans 17 amino acids. The CDR3 DNA reads TGCACCAGCCTTACTTACTCTGGGACAAACAACACCGGGGAGCTGTTTTTT. It yields the protein CTSLTYSGTNNTGELFF.

The chain recombines TRBV2 with TRBJ2-3, with TRBD1 matching 9 bases. Unmatched junction bases numbered 16, after V lost 11 bases and J lost 4 bases. From germline, CDR1 is SNHLY and CDR2 FYNNEI. CDR3 length: 16 amino acids. CDR3 nucleotides: TGTGCCTCTCGGGACAGGGCGTGGGGGGTGGCAGATACGCAGTATTTT. Translating gives CASRDRAWGVADTQYF.

The rearrangement joins TRBV27 to TRBJ2-2, with a possible D match to TRBD2 (6 bases). This CDR3 has 15 residues. CDR1 MNHEY and CDR2 SMNVEV come from the germline V gene (reference sequence). With 6 bases removed from V and 7 bases from J, the gap between germline ends came to 18 bases. The CDR3 DNA follows: TGTGCCAGCAGCCAGACTAGGGATGGGGGCGGGGAGCTGTTTTTT. Its protein product is CASSQTRDGGGELFF.

V and J are TRBV18 and TRBJ2-6, with TRBD2 matching 7 bases. The CDR3 spans 24 residues. After removal of 4 bases from V and 0 bases from J, the junction contained 27 bases not matched to a gene. Per the germline V gene, CDR1 is KGHSH and CDR2 is LQKENI. The CDR3 sequence: CASSHPGGAATAAGVISGANVLTF. The CDR3 DNA follows: TGTGCCAGCTCACACCCTGGCGGTGCGGCTACTGCCGCGGGAGTAATCTCTGGGGCCAACGTCCTGACTTTC.

V gene TRBV10-3 combines with J gene TRBJ2-4; TRBD2 matches at 12 bases. This CDR3 has 16 amino acids. Germline CDR1 reads ENHRY; CDR2 reads SYGVKD. Trimming removed 7 bases from V and 4 bases from J; junction bases left unmatched: 8. Here the CDR3 DNA reads TGTGCCATCATAGGACTAGCGGGGAGGGGGAAAAACATTCAGTACTTC. Translating it yields CAIIGLAGRGKNIQYF.

Regarding this clone: The same CDR3 arises from other DNA sequences in this sample as well. The chain links TRBV3-1 (or the pseudogene TRBV3-2) to TRBJ1-2, with D possibly TRBD1 on 6 matching bases. This CDR3 spans 14 amino acids. V lost 0 bases and J lost 4, with 9 bases in between. The germline CDR1 and CDR2 sequences are LGHDT and YNNKEL (reference sequence). The DNA for the CDR3 is TGTGCCAGCAGCCAAGATGGGGGCAGCTATGGCTACACCTTC. Its protein product is CASSQDGGSYGYTF.

V is TRBV28 and J is TRBJ2-3, with unresolved D. The CDR3 is 12 amino acids. The V gene's germline CDR1 is MDHEN and CDR2 SYDVKM. Between the trimmed V and J ends, which lost 5 bases and 2 bases, there was a span of 5 bases. The CDR3, as DNA: TGTGCCAGCAGTCCCAACACAGATACGCAGTATTTT. Translated, it gives CASSPNTDTQYF.

The J gene is TRBJ1-6, the V gene TRBV28, with 7 bases matching TRBD1. In germline, CDR1 is MDHEN, CDR2 SYDVKM. The CDR3 has 13 amino acids. Trimming cost V 9 bases and J 7 bases; bases outside gene matches: 6. This chain's CDR3 is CASWEDRNSPLHF. As DNA, the CDR3 is TGTGCCAGTTGGGAGGACAGGAATTCACCCCTCCACTTT.

This clone was counted once. The J gene is TRBJ1-4, the V gene TRBV7-9; tentatively, D is TRBD1 (6 bases). Germline loops: CDR1 SEHNR, CDR2 FQNEAQ (reference sequence). This CDR3 has 12 residues. The V and J ends lost 10 bases and 2 bases respectively, with 8 bases between them. CDR3 loop: CAIQGTNEKLFF. The CDR3 nucleotides read TGTGCCATTCAGGGGACTAATGAAAAACTGTTTTTT.

This sequence joins TRBV19 and TRBJ1-2, with 9 bases fitting TRBD1. The CDR3 is 17 amino acids. V shed 2 bases and J 2 bases; nucleotides not matched to a gene: 9. From germline, CDR1 is LNHDA and CDR2 SQIVND (reference sequence). CDR3 region: CASSILQGASTNYGYTF. As DNA, the CDR3 is TGTGCCAGTAGTATACTACAGGGGGCCTCGACAAACTATGGCTACACCTTC. The full variable domain, completed using reference TRBV19 and TRBJ1-2, is DGGITQSPKYLFRKEGQNVTLSCEQNLNHDAMYWYRQDPGQGLRLIYYSQIVNDFQKGDIAEGYSVSREKKESFPLTVTSAQKNPTAFYLCASSILQGASTNYGYTFGSGTRLTVV.

CDR3 in amino acids: CASSLAYSTYEQYF. As DNA, the CDR3 is TGTGCCAGCAGCTTAGCCTACAGCACCTACGAGCAGTACTTC. V usage is TRBV7-8 and J usage is TRBJ2-7; D is ambiguous. This CDR3 is 14 amino acids long. Between the trimmed V and J ends, which lost 0 bases and 2 bases, there was a span of 8 bases. Germline V gives CDR1 SGHVS, CDR2 FQNEAQ.

This clone came up once. The V gene is TRBV11-2, the J gene TRBJ1-4; 11 bases match TRBD1. Germline CDR1 is SGHAT and CDR2 is FQNNGV. J gave up 10 bases and V 5 bases, and 9 bases lay outside the gene matches. This CDR3 has 15 residues. The CDR3 DNA sequence: TGTGCCAGCAGCACCCGGACAGGGGGCTTTGGAAAACTGTTTTTT. Its translation: CASSTRTGGFGKLFF. Using reference TRBV11-2 and TRBJ1-4 for the parts outside the CDR3, the full variable domain is EAGVAQSPRYKIIEKRQSVAFWCNPISGHATLYWYQQILGQGPKLLIQFQNNGVVDDSQLPKDRFSAERLKGVDSTLKIQPAKLEDSAVYLCASSTRTGGFGKLFFGSGTQLSVL.

The chain combines TRBV29-1 with TRBJ1-1; the D gene is possibly TRBD1 (6 bases). This CDR3 spans 17 amino acids. Looked up from germline, CDR1 is SQVTM and CDR2 is ANQGSEA. V was clipped by 3 bases and J by 1 base, with 21 bases between them. CDR3: CSVDYIRQGPSNTEAFF. The CDR3 coding sequence is TGCAGCGTTGATTACATAAGGCAGGGGCCATCGAACACTGAAGCTTTCTTT. The full variable domain, in which reference TRBV29-1 and TRBJ1-1 provide the parts outside the CDR3, is SAVISQKPSRDICQRGTSLTIQCQVDSQVTMMFWYRQQPGQSLTLIATANQGSEATYESGFVIDKFPISRPNLTFSTLTVSNMSPEDSSIYLCSVDYIRQGPSNTEAFFGQGTRLTVV.

This sequence joins TRBV5-4 and TRBJ2-1; weak D call: TRBD2 (5 bases). This CDR3 has 14 amino acids. The ends were cut back, 1 base at V and 9 bases at J, with 14 bases in the middle. Germline V lookup: CDR1 SGHNT, CDR2 YYREEE (reference sequence). The CDR3 is CASSLLRGMGEQFF. The CDR3 DNA reads TGTGCCAGCAGCTTGCTGAGAGGGATGGGTGAGCAGTTCTTC.

The rearrangement links TRBV13 to TRBJ2-1, with TRBD2 matching over 12 bases. V shed 0 bases, J shed 4 bases, and the junction held 7 bases outside the gene matches. The germline CDR1 and CDR2 sequences are PRHDT and FYEKMQ (reference sequence). The CDR3 totals 18 residues. In DNA form, the CDR3 reads TGTGCCAGCAGCTTAGGACGTCTAGCGGGAGGGAGATACAATGAGCAGTTCTTC. This translates into CASSLGRLAGGRYNEQFF. Full variable domain (rest looked up from reference TRBV13 and TRBJ2-1): AAGVIQSPRHLIKEKRETATLKCYPIPRHDTVYWYQQGPGQDPQFLISFYEKMQSDKGSIPDRFSAQQFSDYHSELNMSSLELGDSALYFCASSLGRLAGGRYNEQFFGPGTRLTVL.